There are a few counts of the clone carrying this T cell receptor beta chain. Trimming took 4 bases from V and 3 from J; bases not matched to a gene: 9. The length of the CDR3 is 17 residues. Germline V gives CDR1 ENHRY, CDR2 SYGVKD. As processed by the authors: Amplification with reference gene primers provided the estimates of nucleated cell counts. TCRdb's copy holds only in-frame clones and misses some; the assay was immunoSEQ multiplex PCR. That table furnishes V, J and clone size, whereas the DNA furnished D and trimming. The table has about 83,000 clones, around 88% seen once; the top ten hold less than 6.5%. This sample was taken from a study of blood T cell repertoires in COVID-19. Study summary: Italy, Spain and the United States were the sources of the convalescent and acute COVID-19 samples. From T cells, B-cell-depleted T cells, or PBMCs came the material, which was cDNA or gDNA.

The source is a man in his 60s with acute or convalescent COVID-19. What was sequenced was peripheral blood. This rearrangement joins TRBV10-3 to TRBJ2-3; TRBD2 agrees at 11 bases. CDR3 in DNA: TGTGCCATCAGTGGAGATCTAGCGGGGGGCAGGACAGATACGCAGTATTTT. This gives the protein CAISGDLAGGRTDTQYF.